A selection of T cell receptor beta chains follows, all from one sample in a study of blood T cell repertoires in COVID-19. Data came from immunoSEQ multiplex PCR; TCRdb stores just in-frame clones and leaves some out. This table has about 52,000 clones, about 81% appearing once. Sequencing was done on a sample of peripheral blood. The receptors were sampled from an elderly woman with COVID-19, enrolled during active disease. The CDR3 runs from the conserved cysteine through the conserved F or W.

v_gene	j_gene	CDR3aa
TRBV19	TRBJ1-5	CASNKQGVGNQPQHF
TRBV7-2	TRBJ1-2	CASSRGQGTTSYGYTF
TRBV4-1	TRBJ2-6	CASSQDGPISGRPRTGANVLTF
TRBV21-1	TRBJ2-3	CASSKPVGDRGVSTQYF
TRBV7-2	TRBJ2-7	CASSLRIGPGGSYEQYF
TRBV6-5	TRBJ1-1	CASGAGHHTEAFF
TRBV18	TRBJ2-5	CASSPATGTGGQETQYF
TRBV2	TRBJ1-3	CASSSTAGNTIYF
TRBV5-6	TRBJ2-6	CASSRPTGGAGANVLTF
TRBV7-8	TRBJ2-1	CASSLAGAANEQFF
TRBV7-2	TRBJ2-5	CASSPDYVVETQYF
TRBV6-5	TRBJ1-1	CASLTGVSEAFF
TRBV3-1/TRBV3-2	TRBJ1-1	CASSRDRGLEAFF
TRBV19	TRBJ2-7	CASSTPQGDRYEQYF
TRBV19	TRBJ1-2	CASSMRAGHNGYTF
TRBV24-1	TRBJ2-1	CATSGPDLSAGATRNEQFF
TRBV9	TRBJ2-2	CASSPVNTGELFF
TRBV30	TRBJ1-2	CAWSDNRDRVFGYTF
TRBV2	TRBJ2-1	CASRRGREAPRNEQFF
TRBV6-5	TRBJ2-7	CASSMGGSYEQYF
TRBV3-1/TRBV3-2	TRBJ2-7	CASSPGLHWSYEQYF
TRBV5-5	TRBJ2-1	CASSSSGSSYNEQFF
TRBV6-5	TRBJ2-7	CASSYSWSSHSYEQYF
TRBV11-1	TRBJ2-7	CASSLEPSGGYEQYF
TRBV4-1	TRBJ2-7	CASSQVGGAYEQYF
TRBV19	TRBJ1-2	CASSIAGLYYGYTF
TRBV9	TRBJ2-1	CASSLVGVGWNEQFF
TRBV7-9	TRBJ2-7	CASTLGVENEGQYF
TRBV5-1	TRBJ1-6	CASSLDINNSPLHF
TRBV11-2	TRBJ1-1	CASSQTGMAEAFF
TRBV6-1	TRBJ1-2	CASSEDRGGRYGYTF